The T cell receptor (beta chain) under discussion was sequenced for a study of blood T cell repertoires in COVID-19 (TCRdb year 2020). With regard to the full study: Collaborator samples came from the United States, Italy and Spain and covered acute and convalescent phases of COVID-19. Deeply sampled blood TCRbeta repertoires from subjects exposed to, actively infected with, or recovered from COVID-19 were included in the dataset. The prospective study material was composed of cDNA or gDNA derived from T cells, B-cell-depleted T cells, or PBMCs. A freely available public database, intended as a resource for researchers studying the immune response to SARS-CoV-2, is where the repertoires were released. The samples were drawn from the first 160 participants of the ongoing ImmuneRACE study and from over a thousand subjects provided by 6 global collaborators. Where HLA class I and class II types were available, the types were taken from metadata supplied by the sample provider, not from assay-based typing. Sample metadata almost always included a de-identified subject ID, COVID-19 status, age in years and sex.

The immunoSEQ Assay, a bias-controlled multiplex PCR, was used to amplify TCRbeta CDR3 regions from genomic DNA. The published analysis was carried out like this. The number of nucleated cells in each sample was estimated from the amplification of reference gene primers within the assay. To quantify the absolute abundance of each unique TCRbeta CDR3 rearrangement, sequence reads were collapsed and filtered. Productive Simpson clonality was computed per sample as the square root of Simpson's diversity index over productive rearrangements. TCRdb limited this immuneACCESS table to in-frame rearrangements with V and J called. A share of clones is missing; checked studies link under half to unresolved V genes, and the rest is unexplained. That table gives V, J and clone size, and the DNA gave D and trimming. This sample is represented by around 470,000 clones; roughly nine tenths of them were singletons. The top ten clonotypes cover 0.75% to 0.9% of the sample.

Points on this clone: No cognate antigen has been identified for it. No base quality information exists; no much larger clone differs at one position.

One collaborating source in Seattle enrolled patients while the patients were actively infected and followed the patients over time throughout the course of disease. Each collaborating institution followed its own protocols to collect whole blood in K2EDTA tubes. Collaborator samples were shipped for TCRbeta analysis as frozen whole blood, isolated PBMCs, or DNA extracted from either sample type. General findings and caveats noted by the study authors: The quantity of clinical and demographic metadata differed by source and by participant and was supplied without curation.

The CDR3 numbers 15 residues from cysteine through phenylalanine. Only CDR3 DNA remains: 45 bases, in frame from the first base. Trimming accounts for 7 bases at V and 4 bases at J, while the number of junction bases matched to no gene is 8. Sequences MNHEY (CDR1) and SVGAGI (CDR2) are obtained from the germline V gene. Recombination connected TRBV6-5 to TRBJ1-5; 9 middle bases align to TRBD1. Source material: peripheral blood. The TCR originated in a man younger than 30 with COVID-19, enrolled during active disease. The CDR3 here reads CASNAGTGRNQPQHF. The nucleotide sequence reads TGTGCCAGCAACGCCGGGACAGGGAGGAATCAGCCCCAGCATTTT.